The 5 T cell receptor beta chains presented below share a single source sample, sequenced in a study of siplizumab effects on memory and regulatory T cells. Produced via immunoSEQ multiplex PCR; TCRdb's table is partial and in-frame only. The sample yields 70,000 to 100,000 clones, 95% to 97% seen once. The sample was naive CD4+ T cells sorted from blood. The receptors were gathered from a human donor in good health.

V and J are TRBV7-9 and TRBJ1-1, with D possibly being TRBD1 (5 bases). This CDR3 is built from 15 residues. Per the germline V gene, CDR1 is SEHNR and CDR2 is FQNEAQ (reference sequence). The V and J ends lost 5 bases and 0 bases respectively, with 13 bases between them. CDR3 region: CASSPGTAMNTEAFF. For the CDR3, the DNA is TGTGCCAGCAGCCCGGGGACGGCTATGAACACTGAAGCTTTCTTT.

This chain uses TRBV7-8 with TRBJ1-1; D not certain. The CDR3 extends over 13 amino acids. The germline V gene has CDR1 SGHVS and CDR2 FQNEAQ. The germline V and J ends were trimmed by 3 bases and 1 base, with 6 bases remaining between them. The CDR3 coding sequence is TGTGCCAGCAGCTTTGACTCGAACACTGAAGCTTTCTTT. Residues: CASSFDSNTEAFF. Looking up the rest from reference TRBV7-8 and TRBJ1-1 gives the full variable domain: GAGVSQSPRYKVAKRGQDVALRCDPISGHVSLFWYQQALGQGPEFLTYFQNEAQLDKSGLPSDRFFAERPEGSVSTLKIQRTQQEDSAVYLCASSFDSNTEAFFGQGTRLTVV.

The chain recombines TRBV9 with TRBJ2-7, with TRBD2 as a possible D gene (5 bases). Germline V gene data show CDR1 as SGDLS and CDR2 as YYNGEE. The CDR3 consists of 15 residues. V lost 4 bases and J 5 bases, leaving 19 bases between the germline ends. The CDR3 DNA follows: TGTGCCAGCAGCCCCCTCGGGGAGCCCGCCAACGAGCAGTACTTC. Its translation: CASSPLGEPANEQYF. Full variable domain (remainder filled in from reference TRBV9 and TRBJ2-7): DSGVTQTPKHLITATGQRVTLRCSPRSGDLSVYWYQQSLDQGLQFLIQYYNGEERAKGNILERFSAQQFPDLHSELNLSSLELGDSALYFCASSPLGEPANEQYFGPGTRLTVT.

The count of this clone is one. V gene TRBV5-4 combines with J gene TRBJ1-5; 7 bases agree with TRBD1. CDR1 SGHNT and CDR2 YYREEE come from the germline V gene (reference sequence). The CDR3 has 14 amino acids. Losses at the gene ends were 9 bases for V and 2 bases for J; bases not matched to a gene: 8. In DNA form, the CDR3 reads TGTGCCACACTGGACAGGTGGGGCAATCAGCCCCAGCATTTT. The encoded protein is CATLDRWGNQPQHF. Full variable domain (outside the CDR3, taken from reference TRBV5-4 and TRBJ1-5): ETGVTQSPTHLIKTRGQQVTLRCSSQSGHNTVSWYQQALGQGPQFIFQYYREEENGRGNFPPRFSGLQFPNYSSELNVNALELDDSALYLCATLDRWGNQPQHFGDGTRLSIL.

V is TRBV18 and J is TRBJ2-1; tentatively, D is TRBD2 (7 bases). This CDR3 has 16 amino acids. Germline CDR1 reads KGHSH; CDR2 reads LQKENI. V was pared by 5 bases and J by 6 bases, with 20 bases between. CDR3 residues: CASSKSVGGLGNEQFF. In nucleotides, the CDR3 is TGTGCCAGCTCAAAGTCAGTCGGGGGGCTCGGCAATGAGCAGTTCTTC.